This TCR beta chain was recovered during a study of blood T cell repertoires in COVID-19. Study overall: Acute and convalescent COVID-19 specimens originated in the United States, Italy and Spain.

CDR1 is SGHDN, CDR2 FVKESK, per germline. This CDR3 spans 15 amino acids. V was pared by 4 bases and J by 5 bases, with 17 bases between. As handled by the study authors: Reference gene primer amplification yielded estimated nucleated cell counts. The data were produced by immunoSEQ multiplex PCR, yet TCRdb's version contains in-frame clones alone and is incomplete. That table furnishes V, J and clone size, whereas the DNA furnished D and trimming. The table records around 110,000 clones, approximately 86% of them present only once. This clonotype originated in a man in his forties with acute or convalescent COVID-19. This chain links TRBV14 with TRBJ1-1; D is unclear. What was sequenced was peripheral blood. In DNA, the CDR3 is TGTGCCAGCAGCCGAGGGAACCACGGGTATACTGAAGCTTTCTTT. It codes for CASSRGNHGYTEAFF.